These T cell receptor beta chains were read from a single sample in a study of cytomegalovirus exposure and HLA in healthy donors. Produced via immunoSEQ multiplex PCR; TCRdb's table is partial and in-frame only. This sample has about 130,000 clones; 90% to 97% occur once, and the top ten carry about 1.7%. Sequenced input: PBMCs. These receptor sequences come from a man in his late teens or twenties in good health and CMV-seronegative. CDR3s include the opening cysteine and the closing phenylalanine or tryptophan. The D gene is left open where the match is weak. Clone size, where shown, is once, few, many, or a class for clones that have expanded.

J gene: TRBJ1-5; clone size: .; V gene: TRBV7-2; D gene: .; CDR3 DNA: TGTGCCAGCAGCTTGGGGGGTCAGCCCCAGCATTTT; CDR3 protein: CASSLGGQPQHF
J gene: TRBJ2-3; clone size: .; V gene: TRBV9; D gene: TRBD2; CDR3 DNA: TGTGCCAGCAGCGTAAACCCCAGGTTTGCGGGGGGGGTGGATGCGCAGTATTTT; CDR3 protein: CASSVNPRFAGGVDAQYF
J gene: TRBJ2-7; clone size: .; V gene: TRBV6-6; D gene: .; CDR3 DNA: TGTGCCAGCAGCCGGGGAGATAACGAGCAGTACTTC; CDR3 protein: CASSRGDNEQYF
J gene: TRBJ2-3; clone size: .; V gene: TRBV29-1; D gene: TRBD2; CDR3 DNA: TGCAGCGTTGGGACTAGTGTCGCAGATACGCAGTATTTT; CDR3 protein: CSVGTSVADTQYF
J gene: TRBJ2-1; clone size: once; V gene: TRBV4-3; D gene: .; CDR3 DNA: TGCGCCAGCAGCCAAGATCGGGTCACTAGCAGCAATGAGCAGTTCTTC; CDR3 protein: CASSQDRVTSSNEQFF
J gene: TRBJ1-2; clone size: .; V gene: TRBV6-7; D gene: TRBD1; CDR3 DNA: TGTGCCAGCAGTCTTCGGACAGGAATCTTAACCTACACCTTC; CDR3 protein: CASSLRTGILTYTF
J gene: TRBJ2-1; clone size: .; V gene: TRBV28; D gene: .; CDR3 DNA: TGTGCCAGCAGTCAAGCTTTGCAGCAGTTCTTC; CDR3 protein: CASSQALQQFF
J gene: TRBJ2-2; clone size: .; V gene: TRBV7-8; D gene: .; CDR3 DNA: TGTGCCAGCAGCTTATGGCCGGGAATAGGAGGGAACACCGGGGAGCTGTTTTTT; CDR3 protein: CASSLWPGIGGNTGELFF
J gene: TRBJ2-6; clone size: .; V gene: TRBV4-3; D gene: TRBD1; CDR3 DNA: TGCGCCAGCAGCCAAGGGACAGGGAAAGTCTCTGGGGCCAACGTCCTGACTTTC; CDR3 protein: CASSQGTGKVSGANVLTF
J gene: TRBJ2-3; clone size: .; V gene: TRBV4-2; D gene: TRBD2; CDR3 DNA: TGTGCCAGCAGCAAGACCACTAGCGGGAGCAGAGATACGCAGTATTTT; CDR3 protein: CASSKTTSGSRDTQYF
J gene: TRBJ2-1; clone size: .; V gene: TRBV15; D gene: TRBD2; CDR3 DNA: TGTGCCACCAGCAGAGATCTGACTAGCGGGTACAATGAGCAGTTCTTC; CDR3 protein: CATSRDLTSGYNEQFF
J gene: TRBJ2-5; clone size: .; V gene: TRBV7-9; D gene: .; CDR3 DNA: TGTGCCAGCAGCCCTGTCTTACAAGAGACCCAGTACTTC; CDR3 protein: CASSPVLQETQYF
J gene: TRBJ1-1; clone size: once; V gene: TRBV28; D gene: .; CDR3 DNA: TGTGCCAGCAGTTTCCGGGTCGACACTGAAGCTTTCTTT; CDR3 protein: CASSFRVDTEAFF